This TCR beta chain was recovered during a study of neurological immune-mediated disorders (dated by TCRdb to the late 2010s). Context from the whole study: Peripheral blood TCR-beta repertoires from HTLV-I-associated myelopathy (HAM/TSP) patients, multiple sclerosis patients and healthy controls were compared by UMI-based sequencing. The cohort comprised approximately 67 subjects: approximately 15 HAM/TSP patients, 34 multiple sclerosis patients and 20 healthy controls. Alongside PBMC samples, the set of fewer than 110 TCR-beta libraries contained longitudinal samples, technical triplicates, and paired CD4+ and CD8+ T-cell subsets that had been sorted. General study outcomes and caveats: The highest TCR clonal expansion was observed in HAM/TSP patients, whereas the lowest was observed in MS patients, even when compared with healthy controls. No identical CDR3 amino acid sequences were shared among expanded clones across subjects, suggesting private TCR-beta repertoires in all groups.

This clonotype occurred many times. Its antigen remains unidentified. Base qualities are not at hand, and no much larger clone is one base apart. cDNA synthesis used template-switch 5'RACE with a primer carrying a 10-nucleotide random unique molecular identifier tagging each TCR transcript. Over 160 million TCR-beta sequences, covering 15-18 subjects, were produced in each sequencing run. Total RNA was extracted with the RNeasy kit. The KAPA Real-time Library Amplification kit was used to amplify TCR-beta VDJ regions with primers for the TCR constant region and the 5'RACE anchor. A first PCR added sample indexes and Illumina adaptors, after which a second PCR increased the library yield. After purification with Ampure beads, the TCR product of roughly 650 bp was size-selected on a 2% E-gel SizeSelection system. Before pooling, libraries had their quality checked on a Bioanalyzer, their concentration measured with Qubit, and their quantity determined with the Kapa Library Quantification kit. An Illumina HiSeq 2500 sequenced the libraries paired-end 2 x 150 bp. To increase sequence diversity, roughly 24-32% phiX was spiked into each library pool. On the authors' methods: Quality-filtered reads were processed with the UMI-based MiGEC pipeline, which removed over 90% of raw TCR sequences during error correction. VDJ genes were aligned to IMGT germline references, and each clonotype was defined by a unique CDR3 amino acid sequence together with V-J genes. Clonal expansion, Shannon diversity and CDR3 relatedness (CalcPairwiseDistances, ClusterSamples) were evaluated with VDJtools, and phylogenetic trees were built with CLCbio workbench. Expanded clones were defined as having at least 8 unique UMIs, based on coefficient-of-variation modelling across technical triplicates. TCRdb reanalyzed the raw reads on its own, using fastp at Q25 for trimming and MiXCR for clone calling, and kept in-frame beta chains. Records with the same CDR3 protein are collapsed into one entry carrying the most frequent genes and DNA. The V and J calls reflect TCRdb's pipeline rather than the authors' work. This sample comprises approximately 18,000 distinct CDR3 sequences, approximately 3.7% of them detected only once. About 19% of the sample lies in the top ten.

Blood bank volunteers in Maryland, USA served as the healthy controls. Sorted-subset TCR libraries were prepared from around 1 million sorted CD4+ or CD8+ T cells. Peripheral blood was subjected to Ficoll-Hypaque density gradient centrifugation to isolate PBMCs, which were then cryopreserved in liquid nitrogen. The study also sequenced paired sorted CD4+ and CD8+ subsets from healthy controls, HAM/TSP patients and MS patients. The sequencing sample was made of CD8+ T cells from blood. This sequence was found in a middle-aged woman in good health.

The CDR3 reads CSVEDLQGTGSGYTF. In nucleotides, the sequence is TGCAGCGTTGAAGATCTTCAGGGGACAGGGAGCGGCTACACCTTC. Recombination linked TRBV29-1 to TRBJ1-2; 9 central nucleotides agree with TRBD1. As encoded in the germline V gene, CDR1 is SQVTM while CDR2 is ANQGSEA. Germline trimming: 0 bases from V, 8 bases from J; junction bases outside gene matches: 10. Including the terminal cysteine and phenylalanine, the CDR3 comprises 15 residues. Only the CDR3 part of the read is kept: 45 bases, read in frame from the first base.